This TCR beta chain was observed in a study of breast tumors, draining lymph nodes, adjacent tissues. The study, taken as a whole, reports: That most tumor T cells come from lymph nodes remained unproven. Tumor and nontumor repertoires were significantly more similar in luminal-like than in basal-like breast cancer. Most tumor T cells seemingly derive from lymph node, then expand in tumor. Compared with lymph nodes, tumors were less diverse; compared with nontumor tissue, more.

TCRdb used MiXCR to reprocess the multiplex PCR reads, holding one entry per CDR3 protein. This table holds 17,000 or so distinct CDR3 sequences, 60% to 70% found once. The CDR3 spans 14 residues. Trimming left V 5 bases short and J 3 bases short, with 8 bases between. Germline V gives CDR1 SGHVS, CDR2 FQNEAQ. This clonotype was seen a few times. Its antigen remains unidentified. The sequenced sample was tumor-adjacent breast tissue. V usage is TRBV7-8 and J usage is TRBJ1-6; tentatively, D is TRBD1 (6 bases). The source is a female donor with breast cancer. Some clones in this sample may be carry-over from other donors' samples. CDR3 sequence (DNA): TGTGCCAGCAGCGTGGACAGCTATAATTCACCCCTCCACTTT. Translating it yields CASSVDSYNSPLHF. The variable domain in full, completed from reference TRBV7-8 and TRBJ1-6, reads GAGVSQSPRYKVAKRGQDVALRCDPISGHVSLFWYQQALGQGPEFLTYFQNEAQLDKSGLPSDRFFAERPEGSVSTLKIQRTQQEDSAVYLCASSVDSYNSPLHFGNGTRLTVT.